This T cell receptor (beta chain) was captured by sequencing in a study of T cell repertoires in cytomegalovirus infection. Germline V lookup: CDR1 SNHLY, CDR2 FYNNEI. The CDR3 covers 13 residues. The germline V and J ends were trimmed by 3 bases and 5 bases, with 8 bases remaining between them. TCRdb analysed the reads with MiXCR anew, one entry per CDR3 protein. This repertoire shows about 830,000 distinct CDR3 sequences, 30% to 35% found once; its top ten account for under 15%. This clonotype showed up just a few times. Its antigen remains unidentified. The sequence came from a human donor in good health (CMV status not recorded). Some clones in this sample may be carry-over from other donors' samples. The input for sequencing was cultured CD8+ T cells from PBMCs, taken from culture after CMV antigen stimulation. This rearrangement joins TRBV2 to TRBJ2-1; D assignment may be TRBD1 or TRBD2 (5 bases each). This CDR3 is CASSDLGDNEQFF. For the CDR3, the DNA is TGTGCCAGCAGTGACCTGGGGGACAATGAGCAGTTCTTC.